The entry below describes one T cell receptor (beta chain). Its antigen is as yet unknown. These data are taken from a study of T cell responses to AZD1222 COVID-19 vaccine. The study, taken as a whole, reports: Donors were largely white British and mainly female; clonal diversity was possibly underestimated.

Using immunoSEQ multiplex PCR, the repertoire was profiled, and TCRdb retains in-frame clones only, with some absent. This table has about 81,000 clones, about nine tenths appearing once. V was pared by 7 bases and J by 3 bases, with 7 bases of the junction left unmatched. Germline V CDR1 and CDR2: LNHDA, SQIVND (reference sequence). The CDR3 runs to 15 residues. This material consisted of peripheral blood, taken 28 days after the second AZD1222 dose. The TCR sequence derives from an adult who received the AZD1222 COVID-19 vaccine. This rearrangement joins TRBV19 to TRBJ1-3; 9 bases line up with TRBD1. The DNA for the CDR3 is TGTGCCAGTACCCTACAGGGGGCATATGGAAACACCATATATTTT. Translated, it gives CASTLQGAYGNTIYF. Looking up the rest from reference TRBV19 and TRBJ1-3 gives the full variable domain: DGGITQSPKYLFRKEGQNVTLSCEQNLNHDAMYWYRQDPGQGLRLIYYSQIVNDFQKGDIAEGYSVSREKKESFPLTVTSAQKNPTAFYLCASTLQGAYGNTIYFGEGSWLTVV.